One sample yielded the 6 T cell receptor beta chains listed below, sequenced in a study of ipilimumab plus nivolumab after autologous stem cell transplantation. Profiling relied on immunoSEQ multiplex PCR, and the TCRdb table lists in-frame clones only, not all of them. The repertoire holds tens of thousands of clones, 65% to 85% seen once, with roughly 2% in the top ten. This specimen was PBMCs, taken in a trial of ipilimumab plus nivolumab as post-transplant consolidation. These receptors all come from a male donor with diffuse large B-cell lymphoma.

The chain has TRBV27 and TRBJ1-5; possible D gene TRBD1, 5 bases. Germline CDR1 MNHEY, CDR2 SMNVEV (reference sequence). This CDR3 region has 12 residues. The ends were cut back, 5 bases at V and 9 bases at J, with 11 bases in the middle. The chain's CDR3 is CASSTGDRPQHF. The CDR3 nucleotides read TGTGCCAGCAGTACGGGGGATCGGCCCCAGCATTTT.

V usage is TRBV19 and J usage is TRBJ2-7, with 8 bases matching TRBD1. The CDR3 extends over 14 amino acids. The germline V gene encodes CDR1 LNHDA and CDR2 SQIVND (reference sequence). The trim removed 4 bases at V and 3 bases at J, leaving 5 bases unmatched. The CDR3 DNA follows: TGTGCCAGTAGTACGGGACAGGATTTCTACGAGCAGTACTTC. Protein product: CASSTGQDFYEQYF.

The chain has TRBV4-2 and TRBJ2-5; no clear D. The germline V gene has CDR1 LGHNA and CDR2 YNFKEQ. Deletions cut 0 bases from V and 5 bases from J, with 16 bases between. The CDR3 has 16 residues. The chain's CDR3 is CASSQEPGPMSETQYF. CDR3 in DNA: TGTGCCAGCAGCCAAGAACCCGGGCCCATGAGCGAGACCCAGTACTTC.

The chain has TRBV28 and TRBJ1-6; tentative D call: TRBD1 (5 bases). Germline values: CDR1 MDHEN, CDR2 SYDVKM. The CDR3 is 16 residues long. V was pared by 5 bases and J by 3 bases, with 14 bases between. The DNA for the CDR3 is TGTGCCAGCAGTCCCGGGACGGGGGGCTATAATTCACCCCTCCACTTT. It translates to CASSPGTGGYNSPLHF.

The gene calls are TRBV6-1 and TRBJ1-1; 10 nucleotides agree with TRBD1. The V gene's germline CDR1 is MNHNS and CDR2 SASEGT. This CDR3 contains 15 residues. With 6 bases clipped from V and 4 bases from J, the junction kept 8 bases outside the gene matches. The CDR3 coding sequence is TGTGCCAGCAGGGAACCGGGACAGGGGTCCACTGAAGCTTTCTTT. Translating it yields CASREPGQGSTEAFF.

The V call is TRBV5-8, the J call TRBJ2-3, with 12 bases lining up with TRBD2. CDR1 and CDR2 (germline): SGHTS, YDEGEE. V was clipped by 0 bases and J by 6 bases; unmatched bases: 5. The CDR3 is 16 amino acids. DNA for the CDR3: TGTGCCAGCAGCTTGGCTAGCGGGGGGGCTTTGGATACGCAGTATTTT. Protein sequence: CASSLASGGALDTQYF.